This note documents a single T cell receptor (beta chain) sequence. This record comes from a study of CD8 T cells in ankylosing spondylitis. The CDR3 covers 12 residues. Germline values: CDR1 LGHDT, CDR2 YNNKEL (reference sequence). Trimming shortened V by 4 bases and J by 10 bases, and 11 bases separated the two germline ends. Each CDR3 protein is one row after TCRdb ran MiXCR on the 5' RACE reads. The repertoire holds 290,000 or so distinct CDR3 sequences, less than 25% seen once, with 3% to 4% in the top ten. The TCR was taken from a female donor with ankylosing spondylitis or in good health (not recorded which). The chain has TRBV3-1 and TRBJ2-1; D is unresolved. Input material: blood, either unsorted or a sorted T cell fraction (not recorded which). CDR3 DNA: TGTGCCAGCAGCCCCCGGCACGAAGAGCAGTTCTTC. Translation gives CASSPRHEEQFF.